This T cell receptor beta chain came from a study of T cell responses to AZD1222 COVID-19 vaccine. Study-level points and caveats: The peak T cell response came first, and repertoires were sampled only after it. Only five to seven AZD1222 recipients were seropositive at baseline.

Regarding this clone: Its target is not known.

Generated by immunoSEQ multiplex PCR, the TCRdb table keeps only in-frame clones and is missing some. The sample holds some 110,000 clones; more than 85% are singletons and the top ten take approximately 7.1%. Per the germline V gene, CDR1 is KGHDR and CDR2 is SFDVKD. The CDR3 sequence is 14 residues long. Trimming removed 3 bases from V and 2 bases from J, with 9 bases in between. Sequences were derived from peripheral blood, sampled 28 days after the second AZD1222 dose. This sequence originates from an adult who received the AZD1222 COVID-19 vaccine. The chain has TRBV24-1 and TRBJ1-2; D is undetermined. The CDR3 reads CATSDQHLNYGYTF. In nucleotides, the CDR3 is TGTGCCACCAGTGATCAACACCTGAACTATGGCTACACCTTC.